Listed here are 8 T cell receptor beta chains from one sample, sequenced in a study of radiotherapy plus CTLA-4 blockade in lung cancer. This table comes from immunoSEQ multiplex PCR, and its TCRdb copy is limited to in-frame clones, with some not included. The table shows tens of thousands of clones, with about 79% occurring only once. The starting material was peripheral blood, obtained from a patient treated with radiotherapy plus ipilimumab. The receptors were sampled from a human donor with non-small cell lung cancer who had a partial response to radiotherapy plus ipilimumab. Some clones in this sample may be carry-over from other donors' samples.

This chain connects TRBV28 to TRBJ2-5; 10 bases align to TRBD1. The V gene end was trimmed by 10 bases and the J gene end by 1 base; junction bases not matched to a gene: 9. There are 15 residues in the CDR3. Germline V gives CDR1 MDHEN, CDR2 SYDVKM. The CDR3 bases are TGTGCCATACAATTCGGGACAGGGGTCCAAGAGACCCAGTACTTC. Protein sequence: CAIQFGTGVQETQYF.

This clone has just a few counts. The rearrangement links TRBV7-2 to TRBJ1-1; TRBD1 might be the D (5 bases). V lost 4 bases to trimming and J lost 1 base, with 10 bases between them. The CDR3 totals 14 residues. Looked up from germline, CDR1 is SGHTA and CDR2 is FQGNSA. This CDR3 is CASSSGLENTEAFF. The CDR3 coding sequence is TGTGCCAGCAGCTCGGGACTGGAGAACACTGAAGCTTTCTTT.

This clone has just a few counts. The chain carries TRBV19 and TRBJ1-2; D unclear. From germline, CDR1 is LNHDA and CDR2 SQIVND (reference sequence). This CDR3 region has 17 residues. Deletions cut 9 bases from V and 0 bases from J, with 23 bases between. This CDR3 is CASRGGQVGFTNYGYTF. The CDR3 nucleotides read TGTGCCAGCAGAGGAGGCCAGGTTGGATTTACTAACTATGGCTACACCTTC.

CDR3 coding DNA: TGCAGCGTTAGCGGGAGTCGCTACGAGCAGTACTTC. It yields the protein CSVSGSRYEQYF. V is TRBV29-1 and J is TRBJ2-7, with 8 nucleotides matching TRBD2. CDR1 and CDR2 (germline): SQVTM, ANQGSEA. Losses at the gene ends were 5 bases for V and 3 bases for J; bases not matched to a gene: 3. The CDR3 runs to 12 residues.

Points on this clone: Compared with germline, one end of the junction differs, possibly owing to a read error. CDR3: CASSSAVTYEQYF. The DNA for the CDR3 is TGTGCCAGTAGTTCGGCGGTCACCTACGAGCAGTACTTC. The chain joins TRBV6-5 to TRBJ2-7, with D uncertain. Per the germline V gene, CDR1 is MNHEY and CDR2 is SVGAGI. The CDR3 has 13 residues.

The V gene is TRBV5-5, the J gene TRBJ1-3; the D is unclear. CDR1 is SGHKS, CDR2 YYEKEE, per germline (reference sequence). The CDR3 runs 16 residues. The germline V and J ends were trimmed by 0 bases and 2 bases, with 12 bases remaining between them. The CDR3 loop is CASSLAGARAGNTIYF. The CDR3 DNA reads TGTGCCAGCAGCTTGGCGGGAGCGAGGGCTGGAAACACCATATATTTT.

This clone was observed a single time. The J gene is TRBJ2-7, the V gene TRBV11-1, with D tentatively TRBD2 (6 bases). CDR1 is SGHAT and CDR2 is FQDESV in the germline V gene (reference sequence). This CDR3 spans 13 amino acids. V was clipped by 6 bases and J by 4 bases, with 13 bases between them. CDR3 in DNA: TGTGCCAGCAGAAGGGACCGGGGGTACGAGCAGTACTTC. As protein: CASRRDRGYEQYF.

V usage is TRBV5-1 and J usage is TRBJ2-1; TRBD2 agrees at 9 bases. Germline V gene lookup returns CDR1 SGHRS and CDR2 YFSETQ. This CDR3 contains 17 residues. The V segment lost 2 bases and the J segment 4 bases; nucleotides outside the gene matches: 10. The CDR3 spells CASSFGPAGGPYNEQFF. The CDR3 DNA reads TGCGCCAGCAGCTTCGGACCAGCGGGAGGACCTTACAATGAGCAGTTCTTC.